The 27 T cell receptor beta chains given below trace back to one sample, sequenced in a study of shared clonotypes between healthy human individuals. The protocol was immunoSEQ multiplex PCR, while the TCRdb copy is restricted to in-frame clones and leaves out a portion. The table shows under 2.5 million clones, with 85% to 95% occurring only once. The source material was naive CD4+ T cells from PBMCs. Subset here: CD45RA+ positively selected. The receptors come from a man in his late teens or twenties in good health. Some clones in this sample may be carry-over from other donors' samples.

V and J are TRBV6-5 and TRBJ1-2, with D possibly being TRBD1 (5 bases). V was clipped by 0 bases and J by 8 bases, with 16 bases between them. CDR3 length equals 15 residues. Germline CDR1 reads MNHEY; CDR2 reads SVGAGI. As DNA, the CDR3 is TGTGCCAGCAGTTACTCGAGGCAGGGAAGGCACGGCTACACCTTC. The encoded protein is CASSYSRQGRHGYTF.

This chain joins TRBV28 and TRBJ2-7, with 7 bases matching TRBD2. Unmatched junction bases numbered 6, after V lost 4 bases and J lost 9 bases. CDR3 length: 12 residues. Germline V gives CDR1 MDHEN, CDR2 SYDVKM. The DNA for the CDR3 is TGTGCCAGCAGTTCGTCCGGGACTATGCAGTACTTC. Protein product: CASSSSGTMQYF. Together with reference TRBV28 and TRBJ2-7, the CDR3 gives the full variable domain: DVKVTQSSRYLVKRTGEKVFLECVQDMDHENMFWYRQDPGLGLRLIYFSYDVKMKEKGDIPEGYSVSREKKERFSLILESASTNQTSMYLCASSSSGTMQYFGPGTRLTVT.

The V call is TRBV7-2, the J call TRBJ2-5; 9 nucleotides agree with TRBD2. Germline CDR1 reads SGHTA; CDR2 reads FQGNSA. Trimming at V came to 0 bases and at J to 1 base, leaving 9 bases not matched to a gene. The CDR3 has 18 amino acids. The CDR3 DNA sequence: TGTGCCAGCAGCTTAGCGTCTAGCGGGACTACAACCCAAGAGACCCAGTACTTC. This gives the protein CASSLASSGTTTQETQYF.

This clone was detected once. The chain has TRBV19 and TRBJ1-5; D remains unclear. The germline gives CDR1 LNHDA, CDR2 SQIVND (reference sequence). The CDR3 totals 19 residues. V was pared by 1 base and J by 0 bases, with 19 bases between. Written as DNA, the CDR3 is TGTGCCAGTAGTATAGCCCCCGGGGTCCGATACTATAGCAATCAGCCCCAGCATTTT. Translation: CASSIAPGVRYYSNQPQHF.

The chain has TRBV30 and TRBJ2-7, with 9 bases lining up with TRBD1. Germline V lookup: CDR1 GTSNPN, CDR2 SVGIG (reference sequence). CDR3 size: 13 residues. The ends lost 8 bases at V and 7 bases at J; junction bases unmatched: 12. CDR3: CAGRDRAAGEQYF. CDR3 nucleotides: TGTGCCGGAAGGGACAGGGCTGCGGGGGAGCAGTACTTC.

Details on this clone: This sample also contains other DNA sequences that code for the same CDR3. The chain has TRBV5-1 and TRBJ2-5; 11 nucleotides align to TRBD2. This CDR3 comprises 16 residues. V lost 0 bases, J lost 4 bases, and 5 bases stayed unmatched. Germline assignment: CDR1 SGHRS and CDR2 YFSETQ. CDR3 amino acids: CASSLAGTSGLETQYF. In DNA, the CDR3 is TGCGCCAGCAGCTTGGCCGGGACTAGCGGTTTAGAGACCCAGTACTTC.

V gene TRBV14 combines with J gene TRBJ2-7, with 11 bases lining up with TRBD2. With 4 bases clipped from V and 4 bases from J, the junction kept 6 bases outside the gene matches. CDR1 is SGHDN and CDR2 is FVKESK in the germline V gene. The CDR3 consists of 15 residues. This CDR3 reads CASSRRTSGRYEQYF. For the CDR3, the DNA is TGTGCCAGCAGCCGCAGAACTAGCGGGAGATACGAGCAGTACTTC.

Regarding this clone: Different DNA sequences within this sample yield the same CDR3. V and J are TRBV6-1 and TRBJ2-7, with D unresolved. Germline V CDR1 and CDR2: MNHNS, SASEGT. The CDR3 covers 14 residues. Trimming removed 2 bases at V and 0 bases at J, with 8 bases between. The CDR3 DNA is TGTGCCAGCAGTGAAATGGGCTACTCCTACGAGCAGTACTTC. It yields the protein CASSEMGYSYEQYF.

The chain uses TRBV29-1 and TRBJ2-5; perhaps TRBD2 as D (6 bases). CDR1 and CDR2 (germline): SQVTM, ANQGSEA. Trimming removed 3 bases at V and 5 bases at J, with 13 bases between. The CDR3 length is 13 residues. In DNA, the CDR3 is TGCAGCGTTGATGCCACGGGAGCGGAGACCCAGTACTTC. Translated, it gives CSVDATGAETQYF.

This rearrangement joins TRBV9 to TRBJ2-1, with D unclear. V lost 4 bases and J 4 bases, leaving 9 bases between the germline ends. CDR1 is SGDLS, CDR2 YYNGEE, per germline. The CDR3 loop spans 13 amino acids. Written as DNA, the CDR3 is TGTGCCAGCAGCCCAGGAGTATACAATGAGCAGTTCTTC. This sequence encodes CASSPGVYNEQFF.

CDR3 sequence reads: CAIPSGSVAETQYF. Written as DNA, the CDR3 is TGTGCCATTCCTAGCGGGAGCGTGGCAGAGACCCAGTACTTC. The chain carries TRBV5-4 and TRBJ2-5, with 10 bases lining up with TRBD2. After removal of 9 bases from V and 4 bases from J, the junction contained 9 bases not matched to a gene. This CDR3 has 14 amino acids. Germline V gene lookup returns CDR1 SGHNT and CDR2 YYREEE (reference sequence).

The table lists this clone with a count of one. This chain links TRBV30 with TRBJ1-5; perhaps TRBD1 as D (5 bases). Deletions cut 6 bases from V and 2 bases from J, with 20 bases between. CDR1 GTSNPN and CDR2 SVGIG come from the germline V gene (reference sequence). The CDR3 extends over 16 amino acids. This CDR3 reads CACNYPRRGGNQPQHF. The CDR3 DNA reads as TGTGCCTGCAACTACCCCAGGAGGGGAGGCAATCAGCCCCAGCATTTT.

This chain links TRBV9 with TRBJ2-7; a possible D gene is TRBD2 (5 bases). Looked up from germline, CDR1 is SGDLS and CDR2 is YYNGEE. V lost 0 bases to trimming and J lost 2 bases, with 15 bases between them. CDR3 length equals 16 residues. The CDR3 loop reads CASSVGPLAGTYEQYF. The CDR3 bases are TGTGCCAGCAGCGTAGGGCCCCTAGCAGGCACCTACGAGCAGTACTTC.

The rearrangement joins TRBV7-6 to TRBJ1-3, with D tentatively TRBD1 (6 bases). This CDR3 is built from 15 residues. Between the trimmed V and J ends, which lost 6 bases and 0 bases, there was a span of 12 bases. Germline loops: CDR1 SGHVS, CDR2 FNYEAQ. CDR3 nucleotide sequence: TGTGCCAGCAGTCCTACAGGGAGCTCTGGAAACACCATATATTTT. It codes for CASSPTGSSGNTIYF.

J is TRBJ1-2 and V is TRBV18; D call uncertain. V lost 3 bases and J 6 bases, leaving 11 bases between the germline ends. Germline values: CDR1 KGHSH, CDR2 LQKENI. The length of the CDR3 is 13 residues. The CDR3 sequence: CASSPRAEDGYTF. The CDR3 nucleotides are TGTGCCAGCTCACCGAGGGCCGAAGATGGCTACACCTTC.

To note about this clone: Other DNA sequences in the sample encode the same CDR3. CDR3 DNA sequence: TGTGCCAGCAGTCGACAGGGTGTCTACGAGCAGTACTTC. It codes for CASSRQGVYEQYF. V gene TRBV6-5 combines with J gene TRBJ2-7; 7 positions agree with TRBD1. CDR1 and CDR2 (germline): MNHEY, SVGAGI. The CDR3 is 13 residues long. After removal of 5 bases from V and 3 bases from J, the junction contained 4 bases not matched to a gene.

V usage is TRBV19 and J usage is TRBJ1-1, with D possibly matching TRBD1 (5 bases). CDR3 length: 16 residues. V lost 1 base to trimming and J lost 1 base, with 13 bases between them. From germline, CDR1 is LNHDA and CDR2 SQIVND (reference sequence). The CDR3 nucleotides are TGTGCCAGTAGTATAGTAGGGACGGTCTCGAACACTGAAGCTTTCTTT. Encoded protein: CASSIVGTVSNTEAFF.

This chain uses TRBV11-3 with TRBJ2-1; tentative D call: TRBD2 (6 bases). CDR3 length: 13 amino acids. V was cut by 4 bases and J by 3 bases, with 7 bases left in between. Germline assignment: CDR1 SGHNT and CDR2 YENEEA. The DNA for the CDR3 is TGTGCCAGCAGCTATAGCGGCTACAATGAGCAGTTCTTC. Its protein is CASSYSGYNEQFF.

The J gene is TRBJ1-2, the V gene TRBV25-1; D is ambiguous. CDR1 is MGHDK, CDR2 SYGVNS, per germline. This CDR3 comprises 12 residues. The V and J ends lost 8 bases and 6 bases respectively, with 13 bases between them. In DNA, the CDR3 is TGTGCCAGCCAGGCTAACTGGGATGGCTACACCTTC. Translation: CASQANWDGYTF.

The V call is TRBV10-3, the J call TRBJ2-5, with D unresolved. This CDR3 is built from 12 residues. Germline V CDR1 and CDR2: ENHRY, SYGVKD. Trimming left V 6 bases short and J 3 bases short, with 8 bases between. CDR3 bases: TGTGCCATCAGCGGTCTAAAAGAGACCCAGTACTTC. Its translation is CAISGLKETQYF.

This sequence joins TRBV6-4 and TRBJ2-3, with no clear D. V dropped 0 bases and J dropped 3 bases, with 13 bases sitting between them. This CDR3 region has 16 residues. Germline V lookup: CDR1 MRHNA, CDR2 SNTAGT. CDR3: CASSDSPTGLTDTQYF. The CDR3 DNA sequence: TGTGCCAGCAGTGACTCTCCAACGGGTCTAACAGATACGCAGTATTTT.

This chain joins TRBV19 and TRBJ1-5, with 11 bases matching TRBD1. J gave up 0 bases and V 3 bases, and 7 bases lay outside the gene matches. Per the germline V gene, CDR1 is LNHDA and CDR2 is SQIVND (reference sequence). This CDR3 contains 18 residues. CDR3 in DNA: TGTGCCAGTAGTATCCGCTCGGACAGGGGGCTTAGCAATCAGCCCCAGCATTTT. Translated, it gives CASSIRSDRGLSNQPQHF.

J is TRBJ2-7 and V is TRBV4-3, with D perhaps matching TRBD2 (6 bases). Germline-derived CDR1 and CDR2 are LGHNA and YSLEER. The CDR3 runs 14 residues. The V and J ends lost 4 bases and 0 bases respectively, with 10 bases between them. CDR3 sequence reads: CASSPTRSSYEQYF. In DNA form, the CDR3 reads TGCGCCAGCAGCCCGACTAGGTCCTCCTACGAGCAGTACTTC.

The V call is TRBV9, the J call TRBJ2-5; D remains ambiguous. The CDR3 is 16 residues long. CDR1 SGDLS and CDR2 YYNGEE come from the germline V gene. The V gene lost 0 bases and the J gene lost 3 bases, with 15 bases spanning the gap. CDR3 sequence reads: CASSVGPYPAEETQYF. The DNA of the CDR3 is TGTGCCAGCAGCGTAGGTCCGTACCCGGCGGAAGAGACCCAGTACTTC. Full variable domain (rest looked up from reference TRBV9 and TRBJ2-5): DSGVTQTPKHLITATGQRVTLRCSPRSGDLSVYWYQQSLDQGLQFLIQYYNGEERAKGNILERFSAQQFPDLHSELNLSSLELGDSALYFCASSVGPYPAEETQYFGPGTRLLVL.

This clone was seen just once. V gene TRBV4-2 combines with J gene TRBJ2-3; D not certain. Germline loops: CDR1 LGHNA, CDR2 YNFKEQ. The ends were cut back, 1 base at V and 2 bases at J, with 10 bases in the middle. The CDR3 runs 15 residues. The CDR3 bases are TGTGCCAGCAGCCAAGCAACGGGTTTCACAGATACGCAGTATTTT. Translating gives CASSQATGFTDTQYF.

The chain uses TRBV27 and TRBJ2-7, with 8 bases matching TRBD2. V was clipped by 5 bases and J by 2 bases; unmatched bases: 11. Per germline, CDR1 MNHEY and CDR2 SMNVEV (reference sequence). CDR3 length: 16 residues. DNA of the CDR3: TGTGCCAGCAGTCATCTCACGGGACTAGTCCCCTACGAGCAGTACTTC. Translation: CASSHLTGLVPYEQYF.

The genes are TRBV7-2 and TRBJ1-2; TRBD1 matches at 9 bases. The CDR3 is 16 amino acids. CDR1 is SGHTA and CDR2 is FQGNSA in the germline V gene. V was clipped by 2 bases and J by 3 bases; unmatched bases: 7. This CDR3 is CASSLRAGDRDYGYTF. The CDR3 DNA sequence: TGTGCCAGCAGCTTAAGAGCAGGGGACAGGGACTATGGCTACACCTTC.